Sequencing of this T cell receptor beta chain was carried out in a study of T cell repertoires in cytomegalovirus infection. Study in general: Indicated by public TCR beta signatures were CMV infection and matching HLA type. The study, taken as a whole, reports: Clonotype analysis showed dominance of the ex vivo response by HLA-C-restricted CMV-specific TCR beta clonotypes. People with CMV and the relevant HLA were identified by cumulative public TCR beta family frequency.

V was pared by 3 bases and J by 0 bases, with 12 bases between. The CDR3 is 15 amino acids. Germline CDR1 DFQATT, CDR2 SNEGSKA (reference sequence). This clonotype was counted between two and nine times. The antigen is not known. MiXCR, applied by TCRdb to the reads, yields one record per CDR3 protein. The repertoire consists of approximately 190,000 distinct CDR3 sequences, with 9.5% occurring once and the leading ten covering approximately 4.6%. V usage is TRBV20-1 and J usage is TRBJ1-5; D unclear. The sequenced sample consisted of PBMCs. This receptor was obtained from a human donor in good health (CMV status not recorded). Some clones in this sample may be carry-over from other donors' samples. CDR3 amino acids: CSAREGRISNQPQHF. CDR3 bases: TGCAGTGCTAGGGAGGGCCGAATTAGCAATCAGCCCCAGCATTTT.